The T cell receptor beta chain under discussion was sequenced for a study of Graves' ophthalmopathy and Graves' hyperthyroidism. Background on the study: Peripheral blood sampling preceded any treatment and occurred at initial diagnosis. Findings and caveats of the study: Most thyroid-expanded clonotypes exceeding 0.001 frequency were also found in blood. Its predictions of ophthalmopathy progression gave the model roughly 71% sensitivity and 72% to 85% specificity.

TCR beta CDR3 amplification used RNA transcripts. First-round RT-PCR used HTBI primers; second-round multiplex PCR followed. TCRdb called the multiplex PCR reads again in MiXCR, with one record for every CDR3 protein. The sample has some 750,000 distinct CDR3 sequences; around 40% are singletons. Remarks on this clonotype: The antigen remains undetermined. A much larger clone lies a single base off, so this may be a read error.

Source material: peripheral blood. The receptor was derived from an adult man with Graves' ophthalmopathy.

This CDR3 is CASTERGGRYQGTQYF. Written as DNA, the CDR3 is TGCGCCAGCACCGAGCGGGGGGGCCGGTACCAAGGGACCCAGTACTTC. The V and J genes are TRBV10-1 and TRBJ2-5, with 10 bases matching TRBD2. Germline lookup yields CDR1 WNHNN and CDR2 SYGVQD (reference sequence). CDR3 length equals 16 residues.